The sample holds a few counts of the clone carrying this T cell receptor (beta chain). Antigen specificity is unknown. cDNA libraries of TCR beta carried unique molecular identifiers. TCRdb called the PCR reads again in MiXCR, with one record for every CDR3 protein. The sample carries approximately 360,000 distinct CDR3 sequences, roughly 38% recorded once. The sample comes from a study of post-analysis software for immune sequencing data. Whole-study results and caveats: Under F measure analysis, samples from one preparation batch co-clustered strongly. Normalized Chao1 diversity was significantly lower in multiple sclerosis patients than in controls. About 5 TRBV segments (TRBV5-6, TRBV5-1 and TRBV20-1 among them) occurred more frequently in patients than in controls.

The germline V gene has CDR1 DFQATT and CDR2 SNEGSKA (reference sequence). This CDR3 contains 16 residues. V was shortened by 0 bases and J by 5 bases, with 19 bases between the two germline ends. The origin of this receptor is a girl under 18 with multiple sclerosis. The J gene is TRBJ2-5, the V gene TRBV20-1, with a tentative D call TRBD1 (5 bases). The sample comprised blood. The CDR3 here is CSARDEGVVYGETQYF. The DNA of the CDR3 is TGCAGTGCTAGAGATGAAGGGGTAGTGTACGGGGAGACCCAGTACTTC.